This T cell receptor (beta chain) was identified in a study of chemoradiotherapy in HPV16-positive cancers (dated by TCRdb to between 2021 and 2024). With respect to the entire study: Using functional T-cell assays on cells from a couple of HPV16-positive patients, the researchers defined candidate HPV-specific T-cell clones and common TCR motifs. The study set out to ask whether T-cell immunity against the HPV oncoproteins E6 and E7 changes over the course of chemoradiotherapy and whether that immunity affects survival. TCR repertoires from 86 patients with HPV-related cancers were then used to track the candidate HPV-specific TCRs and motifs. Findings and caveats that apply to the study as a whole: In HPV16-positive patients, expansion of HPV-responsive T cells during chemoradiotherapy was found to be associated with improved recurrence-free survival. Expansion of candidate HPV-specific clones and E7-related TCR motifs was observed in the tumor microenvironment during treatment, whereas no such expansion was observed for non-HPV-specific T cells. The survival association was reported for HPV16-positive patients, and the functional definition of HPV-specific T cells was derived from only a couple of HPV16-positive patients.

Repertoires were sampled multiple times during chemoradiotherapy, which allowed clonal expansion in the tumor microenvironment to be followed. Notes on this clone: Its antigen target is currently unknown. No base qualities exist here, and no much larger clone lies one base off it.

Receptor amplification or capture employed the immunoSEQ multiplex PCR assay. TCRdb re-hosts the immuneACCESS table, in-frame sequences only. Its copies lack some clones; in the studies checked, an unresolved V gene accounts for under half of them, and the cause for the rest is not known. For this sample there are about 67,000 clones; around nine tenths appear just once. The ten largest account for 4% to 5% of the sample. V is trimmed back by 4 bases and J by 7 bases, and the junction contains 12 bases that no gene match accounts for. CDR1 and CDR2 are read off the germline V gene as MDHEN and SYDVKM. Reading from cysteine to phenylalanine, the CDR3 counts 15 amino acids. Only the CDR3 portion is preserved as DNA: 45 bases, with reading frame beginning at the first base.

Recombination linked TRBV28 to TRBJ2-7, and 8 bases in between align with TRBD1. The sequenced sample was blood, obtained from a patient who underwent chemoradiotherapy. The origin of this receptor is a human donor with HPV-associated anogenital cancer. The CDR3 reads CASSSLSTGAGEQYF. The DNA sequence is TGTGCCAGCAGTTCCCTCTCGACAGGGGCGGGAGAGCAGTACTTC.